These 26 T cell receptor beta chains came from one sample sequenced in a study of response to subunit inactivated influenza vaccine. In TCRdb, the RT-PCR reads were re-called with MiXCR into one record per CDR3 protein. The sample has hundreds of thousands of distinct CDR3 sequences; approximately 15% are singletons. The sequenced sample was PBMCs from blood, obtained about 13 days after vaccination. The receptors shown here come from a man between 45 and 60 years old who received an inactivated influenza vaccine.

The rearrangement joins TRBV29-1 to TRBJ2-1, with D unresolved. Between the trimmed V and J ends, which lost 2 bases and 4 bases, there was a span of 9 bases. The CDR3 is 13 amino acids. Germline loops: CDR1 SQVTM, CDR2 ANQGSEA. The CDR3 loop reads CSVEHRVYNEQFF. The CDR3, as DNA: TGCAGCGTTGAACACCGCGTTTACAATGAGCAGTTCTTC.

V and J are TRBV29-1 and TRBJ2-6; D unresolved. Per germline, CDR1 SQVTM and CDR2 ANQGSEA. V shed 6 bases and J shed 0 bases, with 6 bases lying between them. This CDR3 has 13 amino acids. CDR3 region: CSVVGSGANVLTF. CDR3 bases: TGCAGCGTCGTAGGCTCTGGGGCCAACGTCCTGACTTTC.

This clonotype was observed a few times. The chain links TRBV6-6 to TRBJ2-5; the match to TRBD1 covers 9 bases. Per the germline V gene, CDR1 is MNHNY and CDR2 is SVGAGI (reference sequence). CDR3 length: 13 amino acids. Unmatched junction bases numbered 5, after V lost 5 bases and J lost 7 bases. CDR3 sequence: CASSTGGATTQYF. CDR3 sequence (DNA): TGTGCCAGCAGTACAGGGGGCGCGACGACCCAGTACTTC.

The genes are TRBV29-1 and TRBJ2-7, with D perhaps matching TRBD2 (6 bases). CDR3 size: 11 residues. V lost 5 bases and J lost 4, with 9 bases in between. Per the germline V gene, CDR1 is SQVTM and CDR2 is ANQGSEA. The CDR3 loop is CSVTSGYEQYF. The CDR3 coding sequence is TGCAGCGTTACCAGCGGGTACGAGCAGTACTTC.

There are a few counts of this clonotype. V gene TRBV6-2 or TRBV6-3 combines with J gene TRBJ2-7; 7 nucleotides agree with TRBD1. With V trimmed by 8 bases and J by 3 bases, 13 bases remained unmatched. Germline lookup yields CDR1 MNHEY and CDR2 SVGEGT. The CDR3 loop spans 15 amino acids. The CDR3 loop reads CASGWETGTNYEQYF. The CDR3 coding sequence is TGTGCCAGCGGATGGGAGACAGGGACGAACTACGAGCAGTACTTC.

The table lists this clonotype with many counts. The chain links TRBV5-1 to TRBJ2-7; a weak D match, TRBD1 (5 bases). The germline CDR1 and CDR2 sequences are SGHRS and YFSETQ. Trimming stripped 1 base from V and 2 bases from J, with 10 bases between. This CDR3 has 14 amino acids. The CDR3: CASSLLQATYEQYF. In DNA, the CDR3 is TGCGCCAGCAGCTTGTTACAGGCTACCTACGAGCAGTACTTC.

This clonotype was detected a few times. The rearrangement uses TRBV4-3 and TRBJ2-3; tentative D call: TRBD2 (5 bases). The CDR3 has 17 amino acids. V lost 0 bases to trimming and J lost 4 bases, with 17 bases between them. Germline CDR1 is LGHNA and CDR2 is YSLEER. The CDR3 reads CASSQEGFSGSADTQYF. The DNA of the CDR3 is TGCGCCAGCAGCCAAGAAGGTTTTTCGGGATCCGCAGATACGCAGTATTTT.

V usage is TRBV7-3 and J usage is TRBJ2-3; D may be TRBD1 or TRBD2 (6 bases each). Germline CDR1 SGHTA, CDR2 FQGTGA. V shed 5 bases and J shed 1 base, with 13 bases lying between them. The CDR3 length is 15 residues. The CDR3 sequence: CASSPRRGGTDTQYF. In DNA, the CDR3 is TGTGCCAGCAGCCCCAGGAGGGGGGGCACAGATACGCAGTATTTT.

In its sample, this clonotype was seen a few times. V usage is TRBV27 and J usage is TRBJ2-1; TRBD2 aligns across 8 bases. V was pared by 8 bases and J by 3 bases, with 15 bases of the junction left unmatched. The CDR3 loop spans 17 amino acids. Germline loops: CDR1 MNHEY, CDR2 SMNVEV (reference sequence). CDR3 protein: CASSREWSGGYYNEQFF. The DNA for the CDR3 is TGTGCCAGCTCCCGTGAATGGAGCGGGGGATACTACAATGAGCAGTTCTTC.

V is TRBV20-1 and J is TRBJ2-7; TRBD1 matches at 7 bases. This CDR3 comprises 12 residues. Germline CDR1 reads DFQATT; CDR2 reads SNEGSKA (reference sequence). Trimming at V came to 3 bases and at J to 3 bases, leaving 2 bases not matched to a gene. CDR3 DNA sequence: TGCAGTGCTAGGGCAGGGGGCTACGAGCAGTACTTC. It yields the protein CSARAGGYEQYF.

This chain uses TRBV10-3 with TRBJ2-5; D might be TRBD2 (5 bases). The germline V gene has CDR1 ENHRY and CDR2 SYGVKD. This CDR3 spans 13 amino acids. V was clipped by 6 bases and J by 5 bases, with 13 bases between them. CDR3 DNA: TGTGCCATCAGGGGGTTATCGGGGGAGACCCAGTACTTC. Encoded protein: CAIRGLSGETQYF.

This clonotype was counted between two and nine times. The gene calls are TRBV20-1 and TRBJ1-2; 12 positions match TRBD1. Per germline, CDR1 DFQATT and CDR2 SNEGSKA (reference sequence). The ends lost 6 bases at V and 4 bases at J; junction bases unmatched: 6. CDR3 length equals 14 residues. The CDR3: CSAAPGQGAYGYTF. The CDR3 bases are TGCAGTGCAGCTCCGGGACAGGGGGCCTATGGCTACACCTTC.

This clonotype was counted a single time. This sequence joins TRBV29-1 and TRBJ1-2, with unresolved D. V was clipped by 6 bases and J by 6 bases, with 20 bases between them. The CDR3 spans 14 residues. Looked up from germline, CDR1 is SQVTM and CDR2 is ANQGSEA. Written as DNA, the CDR3 is TGCAGCGTCCCCTTAAGGGAGGTCCGGAATGGCTACACCTTC. It specifies CSVPLREVRNGYTF. Full variable domain (outside the CDR3, taken from reference TRBV29-1 and TRBJ1-2): SAVISQKPSRDICQRGTSLTIQCQVDSQVTMMFWYRQQPGQSLTLIATANQGSEATYESGFVIDKFPISRPNLTFSTLTVSNMSPEDSSIYLCSVPLREVRNGYTFGSGTRLTVV.

This clonotype was seen a few times. The rearrangement uses TRBV6-5 and TRBJ1-1, with D unclear. The germline V gene has CDR1 MNHEY and CDR2 SVGAGI. The CDR3 extends over 13 amino acids. Trimming cost V 2 bases and J 2 bases, with 6 bases left between them. The CDR3 here is CASSYKVNTEAFF. CDR3 DNA: TGTGCCAGCAGTTACAAGGTTAACACTGAAGCTTTCTTT.

The chain has TRBV11-2 and TRBJ2-4; D is unresolved. This CDR3 has 18 residues. The V gene's germline CDR1 is SGHAT and CDR2 FQNNGV. V was shortened by 5 bases and J by 1 base, with 21 bases between the two germline ends. The chain's CDR3 is CASSQAAPLVLAKNIQYF. In nucleotides, the CDR3 is TGTGCCAGCAGCCAAGCTGCCCCCCTCGTTCTGGCCAAAAACATTCAGTACTTC.

The genes are TRBV18 and TRBJ1-3; no clear D. Germline V lookup: CDR1 KGHSH, CDR2 LQKENI. Trimming pared 3 bases from V and 2 bases from J, leaving 11 bases between. CDR3 length: 15 residues. CDR3 sequence reads: CASSPPVGPGNTIYF. In DNA, the CDR3 is TGTGCCAGCTCACCGCCGGTCGGACCTGGAAACACCATATATTTT. The entire variable domain, with the rest obtained from reference TRBV18 and TRBJ1-3, is as follows: NAGVMQNPRHLVRRRGQEARLRCSPMKGHSHVYWYRQLPEEGLKFMVYLQKENIIDESGMPKERFSAEFPKEGPSILRIQQVVRGDSAAYFCASSPPVGPGNTIYFGEGSWLTVV.

CDR3 coding DNA: TGTGCCAGCAGTGAGACTAGCTGGGCTACGCAGTATTTT. Amino acids: CASSETSWATQYF. This chain uses TRBV25-1 with TRBJ2-3; 7 nucleotides match TRBD2. After removal of 3 bases from V and 8 bases from J, the junction contained 5 bases not matched to a gene. Germline loops: CDR1 MGHDK, CDR2 SYGVNS. This CDR3 region has 13 residues.

The V and J genes are TRBV6-1 and TRBJ1-4, with TRBD1 identical over 8 bases. Germline loops: CDR1 MNHNS, CDR2 SASEGT. There are 14 residues in the CDR3. The trim removed 6 bases at V and 4 bases at J, leaving 4 bases unmatched. The CDR3 spells CASSGQGLNEKLFF. The CDR3 bases are TGTGCCAGCAGCGGACAGGGCCTTAATGAAAAACTGTTTTTT.

In its sample, this clonotype was seen a few times. The chain joins TRBV20-1 to TRBJ1-2; D gene unclear. Germline CDR1 reads DFQATT; CDR2 reads SNEGSKA (reference sequence). Trimming shortened V by 2 bases and J by 4 bases, and 17 bases separated the two germline ends. The CDR3 consists of 15 residues. CDR3 in DNA: TGCAGTGCTAGACCTAGAAGGAGGGTGACCTATGGCTACACCTTC. Translation gives CSARPRRRVTYGYTF.

This clonotype occurred a few times. The rearrangement uses TRBV4-3 and TRBJ2-7, with no clear D. The V end was cut by 0 bases, the J end by 0 bases, with 9 bases between. Germline V gene lookup returns CDR1 LGHNA and CDR2 YSLEER. The CDR3 extends over 15 amino acids. This chain's CDR3 is CASSQEVVSSYEQYF. Written as DNA, the CDR3 is TGCGCCAGCAGCCAAGAAGTAGTGAGCTCCTACGAGCAGTACTTC.

A word on this clonotype: An end of the junction does not agree with germline; a read error may underlie this. The chain carries TRBV10-3 and TRBJ2-5; no reliable D call. The CDR3 length is 13 residues. In germline, CDR1 is ENHRY, CDR2 SYGVKD. The CDR3 region is CASSESMLETQYF. CDR3 sequence (DNA): TGTGCCAGCAGTGAGTCTATGCTGGAGACCCAGTACTTC.

This clonotype showed up many times. J is TRBJ1-3 and V is TRBV7-2, with D unresolved. The CDR3 runs to 16 residues. Trimming took 1 base from V and 0 from J, leaving 10 bases between them. Germline CDR1 is SGHTA and CDR2 is FQGNSA. CDR3 loop: CASSLGSRYSGNTIYF. The CDR3 coding sequence is TGTGCCAGCAGCTTAGGTTCGCGGTACTCTGGAAACACCATATATTTT.

This clonotype was detected a few times. This sequence joins TRBV20-1 and TRBJ1-6; the match to TRBD1 covers 9 bases. Trimming took 6 bases from V and 7 from J; bases not matched to a gene: 7. Germline loops: CDR1 DFQATT, CDR2 SNEGSKA (reference sequence). This CDR3 contains 14 residues. The CDR3 nucleotides read TGCAGTGCCATAGGCGGGACAGGGAATTCACCCCTCCACTTT. The encoded protein is CSAIGGTGNSPLHF.

This clonotype showed up just a few times. This chain uses TRBV19 with TRBJ1-5, with D maybe TRBD1 (6 bases). Germline V CDR1 and CDR2: LNHDA, SQIVND (reference sequence). The V and J ends lost 1 base and 0 bases respectively, with 10 bases between them. The CDR3 extends over 16 amino acids. The CDR3 region is CASSIGDNYSNQPQHF. The DNA of the CDR3 is TGTGCCAGTAGTATAGGGGACAACTATAGCAATCAGCCCCAGCATTTT.

V is TRBV18 and J is TRBJ2-7; D possibly corresponds to TRBD1 (5 bases). Trimming pared 2 bases from V and 3 bases from J, leaving 11 bases between. Germline V gene data show CDR1 as KGHSH and CDR2 as LQKENI. This CDR3 is 14 amino acids long. In nucleotides, the CDR3 is TGTGCCAGCTCACCATATGACAGTAGCTACGAGCAGTACTTC. It yields the protein CASSPYDSSYEQYF.

The rearrangement links TRBV5-1 to TRBJ2-5; no clear D gene. This CDR3 comprises 13 residues. The V and J ends lost 0 bases and 7 bases respectively, with 10 bases between them. Germline lookup yields CDR1 SGHRS and CDR2 YFSETQ. The CDR3 sequence is CASSLDSLGTQYF. As DNA, the CDR3 is TGCGCCAGCAGCTTGGACAGCTTGGGGACCCAGTACTTC.